This TCR beta chain came from a study of cytomegalovirus exposure and HLA in healthy donors. Study outcomes and limitations: When a later analysis was performed, an Asian-associated ancestry cluster reportedly had fewer N-insertions than the approximately 700-donor mean.

Germline V gives CDR1 WNHNN, CDR2 SYGVQD (reference sequence). The CDR3 contains 12 residues. Trimming took 7 bases from V and 3 from J, leaving 9 bases between them. The PCR employed 60 Vbeta primers together with 13 Jbeta primers. Here immunoSEQ multiplex PCR was the method, and the copy in TCRdb shows in-frame clones only, minus some. This table has around 180,000 clones, about four fifths appearing once. Comments on this clone: The antigen is not known.

The rearrangement uses TRBV10-1 and TRBJ1-1, with D unclear. What was sequenced was PBMCs. The origin of this receptor is a woman aged 25 to 39 in good health and CMV-seropositive. The CDR3 loop reads CASKLYYTEAFF. CDR3 nucleotide sequence: TGCGCCAGCAAGCTCTACTACACTGAAGCTTTCTTT.